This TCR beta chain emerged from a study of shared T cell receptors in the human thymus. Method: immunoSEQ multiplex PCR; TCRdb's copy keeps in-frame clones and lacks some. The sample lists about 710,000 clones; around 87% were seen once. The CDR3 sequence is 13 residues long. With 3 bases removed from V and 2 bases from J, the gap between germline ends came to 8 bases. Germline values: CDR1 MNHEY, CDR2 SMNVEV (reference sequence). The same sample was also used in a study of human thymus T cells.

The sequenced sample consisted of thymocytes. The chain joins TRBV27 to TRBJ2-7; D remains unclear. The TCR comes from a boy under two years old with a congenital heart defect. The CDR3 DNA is TGTGCCAGCAGTTTGCGGCAGCCCTACGAGCAGTACTTC. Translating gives CASSLRQPYEQYF.